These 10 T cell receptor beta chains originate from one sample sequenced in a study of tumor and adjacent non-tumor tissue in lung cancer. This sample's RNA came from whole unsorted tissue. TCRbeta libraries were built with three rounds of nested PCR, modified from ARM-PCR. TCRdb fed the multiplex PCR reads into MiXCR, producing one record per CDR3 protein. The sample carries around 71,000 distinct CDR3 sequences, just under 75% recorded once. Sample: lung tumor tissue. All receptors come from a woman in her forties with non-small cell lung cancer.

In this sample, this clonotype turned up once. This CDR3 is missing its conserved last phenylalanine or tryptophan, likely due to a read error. The CDR3 protein is CASSPDRLAGTDGQFL. In DNA, the CDR3 is TGCGCCAGCAGCCCGGACCGGCTAGCGGGTACGGATGGGCAGTTCTTA. The V and J genes are TRBV5-1 and TRBJ2-1; 8 bases line up with TRBD2. V lost 4 bases to trimming and J lost 12 bases; unmatched junction nucleotides: 18. The CDR3 covers 16 residues. In germline, CDR1 is SGHRS, CDR2 YFSETQ.

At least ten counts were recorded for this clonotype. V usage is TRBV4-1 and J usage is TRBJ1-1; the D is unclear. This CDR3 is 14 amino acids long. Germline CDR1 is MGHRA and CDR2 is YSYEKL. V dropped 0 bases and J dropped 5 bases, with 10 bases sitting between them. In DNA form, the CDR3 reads TGCGCCAGCAGCCAAGATGGAGGGAAGACTGAAGCTTTCTTT. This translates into CASSQDGGKTEAFF.

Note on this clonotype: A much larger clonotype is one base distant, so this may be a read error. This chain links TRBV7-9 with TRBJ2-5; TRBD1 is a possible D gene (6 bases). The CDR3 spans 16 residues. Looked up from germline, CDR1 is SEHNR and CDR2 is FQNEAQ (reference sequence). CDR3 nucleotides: TGTGCCAGCAGCTTAGGGGGGCCCCCGGGCCAAGAGACCCACTACTTC. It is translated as CASSLGGPPGQETHYF.

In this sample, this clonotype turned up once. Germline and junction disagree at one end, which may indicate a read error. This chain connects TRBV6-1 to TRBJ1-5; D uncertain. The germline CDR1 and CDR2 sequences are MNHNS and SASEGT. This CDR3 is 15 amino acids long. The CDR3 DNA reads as TGTGCCAGCAGTCAAGCACCTGGTGACAATGAGCCCCAGCATTTT. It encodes CASSQAPGDNEPQHF.

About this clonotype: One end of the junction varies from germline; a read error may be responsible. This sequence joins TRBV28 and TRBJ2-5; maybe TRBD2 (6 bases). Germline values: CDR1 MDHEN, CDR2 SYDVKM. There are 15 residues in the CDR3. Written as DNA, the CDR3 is TGTGCCAACAGTCCGCGGATTAGCGGAAAAGAGACCCAGTACTTC. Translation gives CANSPRISGKETQYF.

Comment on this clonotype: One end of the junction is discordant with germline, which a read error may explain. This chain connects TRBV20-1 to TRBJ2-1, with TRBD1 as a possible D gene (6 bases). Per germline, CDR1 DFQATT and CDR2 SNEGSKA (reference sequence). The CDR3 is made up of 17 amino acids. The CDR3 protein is CSAILPLEGESYNERFF. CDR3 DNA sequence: TGCAGTGCTATTTTACCATTAGAGGGGGAGTCCTACAATGAGCGGTTCTTC.

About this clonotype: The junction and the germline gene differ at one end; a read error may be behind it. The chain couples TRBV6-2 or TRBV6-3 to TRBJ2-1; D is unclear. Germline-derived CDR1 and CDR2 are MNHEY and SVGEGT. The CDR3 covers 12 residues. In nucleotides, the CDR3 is TGCGCCAGCAGCCTCTATGGTAATGAGCAGTTCTTC. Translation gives CASSLYGNEQFF.

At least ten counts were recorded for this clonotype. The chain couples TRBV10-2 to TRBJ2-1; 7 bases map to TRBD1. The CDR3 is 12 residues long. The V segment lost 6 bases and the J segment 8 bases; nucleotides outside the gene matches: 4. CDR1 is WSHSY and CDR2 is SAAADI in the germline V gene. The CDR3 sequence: CASRHTGDEQFF. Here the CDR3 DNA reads TGCGCCAGCAGACACACAGGGGATGAGCAGTTCTTC.

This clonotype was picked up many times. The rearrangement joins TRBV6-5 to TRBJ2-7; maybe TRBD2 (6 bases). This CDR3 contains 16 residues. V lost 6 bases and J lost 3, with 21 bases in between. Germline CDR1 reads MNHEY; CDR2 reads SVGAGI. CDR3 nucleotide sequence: TGTGCCAGCAGGCCGTCCGTGGATCTAGCGAGCTACGAGCAGTACTTC. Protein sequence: CASRPSVDLASYEQYF.

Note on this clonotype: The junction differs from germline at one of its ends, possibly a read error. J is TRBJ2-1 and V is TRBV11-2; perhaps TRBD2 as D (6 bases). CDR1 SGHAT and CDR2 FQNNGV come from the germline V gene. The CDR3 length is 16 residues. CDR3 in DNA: TGTGCCAGCATCAAGACACTAGCTGCACTATACAATGATCAGTTCTTC. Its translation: CASIKTLAALYNDQFF.